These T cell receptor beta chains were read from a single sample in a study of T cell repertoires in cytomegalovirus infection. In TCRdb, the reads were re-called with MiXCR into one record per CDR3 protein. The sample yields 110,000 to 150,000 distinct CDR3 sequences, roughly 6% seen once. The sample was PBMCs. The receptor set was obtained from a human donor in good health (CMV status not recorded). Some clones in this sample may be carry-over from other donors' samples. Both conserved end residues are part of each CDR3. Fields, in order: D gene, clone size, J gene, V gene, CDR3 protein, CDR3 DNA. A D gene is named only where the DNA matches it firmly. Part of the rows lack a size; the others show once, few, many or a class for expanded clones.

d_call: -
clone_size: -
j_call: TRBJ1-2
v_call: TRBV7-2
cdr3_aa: CASRGGEAGYTF
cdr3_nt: TGTGCCAGCAGAGGGGGAGAGGCTGGCTACACCTTC

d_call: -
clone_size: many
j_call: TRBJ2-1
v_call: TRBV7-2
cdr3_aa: CASSPMGSYNEQFF
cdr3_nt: TGTGCCAGCAGCCCAATGGGATCCTACAATGAGCAGTTCTTC

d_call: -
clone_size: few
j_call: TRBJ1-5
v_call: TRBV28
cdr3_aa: CASMVGQINQPQHF
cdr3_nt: TGTGCCAGCATGGTTGGGCAGATAAATCAGCCCCAGCATTTT

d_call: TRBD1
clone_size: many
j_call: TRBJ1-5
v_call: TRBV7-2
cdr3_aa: CASSLVPQGAQPQHF
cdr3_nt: TGTGCCAGCAGCTTAGTCCCACAGGGGGCCCAGCCCCAGCATTTT

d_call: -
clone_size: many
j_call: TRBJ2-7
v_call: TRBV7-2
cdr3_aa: CASSLDRSLSYEQYF
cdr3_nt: TGTGCCAGCAGCTTGGACAGATCATTGTCCTACGAGCAGTACTTC

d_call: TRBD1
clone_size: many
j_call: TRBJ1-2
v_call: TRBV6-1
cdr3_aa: CASTQGTAYTF
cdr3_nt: TGTGCCAGCACCCAAGGGACAGCCTACACCTTC

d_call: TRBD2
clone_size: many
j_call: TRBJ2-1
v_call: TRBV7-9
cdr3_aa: CASSLALAVSEQFF
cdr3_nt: TGTGCCAGCAGCTTAGCACTAGCGGTCAGCGAGCAGTTCTTC

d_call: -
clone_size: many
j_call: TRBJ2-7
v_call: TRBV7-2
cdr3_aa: CASSSGARSYEQYF
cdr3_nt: TGTGCCAGCAGCTCGGGGGCCCGCTCCTACGAGCAGTACTTC

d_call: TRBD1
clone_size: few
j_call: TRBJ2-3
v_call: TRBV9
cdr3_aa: CASSGQGWTDTQYF
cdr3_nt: TGTGCCAGCAGCGGACAGGGTTGGACAGATACGCAGTATTTT

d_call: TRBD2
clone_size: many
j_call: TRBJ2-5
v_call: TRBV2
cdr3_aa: CASGKEFRETQYF
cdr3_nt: TGTGCAAGCGGGAAGGAATTTCGAGAGACCCAGTACTTC

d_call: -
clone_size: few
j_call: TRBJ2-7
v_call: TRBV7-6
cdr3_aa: CASSQLYF
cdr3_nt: TGTGCCAGCAGCCAACTATACTTC

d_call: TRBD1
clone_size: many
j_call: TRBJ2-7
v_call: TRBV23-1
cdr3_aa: CASSQSGGSGLFGDRQIYEQYF
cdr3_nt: TGCGCCAGCAGTCAATCAGGGGGTTCGGGCCTGTTCGGGGACAGGCAAATCTACGAGCAGTACTTC

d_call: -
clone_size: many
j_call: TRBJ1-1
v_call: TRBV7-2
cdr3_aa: CASSSAWGGPTEAFF
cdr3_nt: TGTGCCAGCAGCTCAGCGTGGGGGGGACCCACTGAAGCTTTCTTT

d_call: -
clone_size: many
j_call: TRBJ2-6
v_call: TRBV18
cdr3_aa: CASSPSPGANVLTF
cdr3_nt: TGTGCCAGCTCACCATCGCCTGGGGCCAACGTCCTGACTTTC

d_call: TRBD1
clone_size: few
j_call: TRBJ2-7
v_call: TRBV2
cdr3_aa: CASSAGRGNGYEQYF
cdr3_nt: TGTGCCAGCAGTGCGGGCAGGGGGAACGGCTACGAGCAGTACTTC

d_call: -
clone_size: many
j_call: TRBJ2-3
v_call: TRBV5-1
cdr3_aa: CASSLRLSSGIKTSTDTQYF
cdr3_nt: TGCGCCAGCAGCCTCAGATTGTCCTCCGGGATCAAAACTAGCACAGATACGCAGTATTTT

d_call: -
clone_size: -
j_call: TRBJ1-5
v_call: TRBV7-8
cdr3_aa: CASSLVGTLLEGNQPQHF
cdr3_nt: TGTGCCAGCAGCTTAGTGGGCACACTCCTAGAAGGCAATCAGCCCCAGCATTTT

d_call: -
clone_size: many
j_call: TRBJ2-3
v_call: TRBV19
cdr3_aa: CASSWSSTDTQYF
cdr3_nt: TGTGCCAGTAGTTGGTCTAGCACAGATACGCAGTATTTT

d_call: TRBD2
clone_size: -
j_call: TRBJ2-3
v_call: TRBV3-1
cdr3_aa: CASSQEGTSGWGTQYF
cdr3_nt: TGTGCCAGCAGCCAAGAAGGGACTAGCGGTTGGGGTACGCAGTATTTT

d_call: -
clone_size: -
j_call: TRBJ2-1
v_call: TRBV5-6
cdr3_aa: CASSSGHAYNEQFF
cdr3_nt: TGTGCCAGCAGCTCGGGACATGCGTACAATGAGCAGTTCTTC

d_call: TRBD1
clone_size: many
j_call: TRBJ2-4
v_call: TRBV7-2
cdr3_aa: CASSSAGTGSHIQYF
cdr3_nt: TGTGCCAGCAGCTCCGCCGGGACAGGGAGTCACATTCAGTACTTC

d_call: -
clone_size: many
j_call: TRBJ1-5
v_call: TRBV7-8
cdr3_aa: CASSGSNWTLSHQPQHF
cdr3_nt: TGTGCCAGCAGCGGGTCTAATTGGACGCTATCGCATCAGCCCCAGCATTTT

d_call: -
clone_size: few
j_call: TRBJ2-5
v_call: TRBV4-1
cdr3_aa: CASSQDRVGTQYF
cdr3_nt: TGCGCCAGCAGCCAAGACCGGGTTGGGACCCAGTACTTC

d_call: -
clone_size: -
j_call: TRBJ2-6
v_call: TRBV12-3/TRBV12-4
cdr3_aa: CASSLRRAHSGANVLTF
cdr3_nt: TGTGCCAGCAGTTTACGCAGGGCCCACTCTGGGGCCAACGTCCTGACTTTC

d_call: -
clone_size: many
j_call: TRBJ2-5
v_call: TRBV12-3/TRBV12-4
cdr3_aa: CASSLRGTQETQYF
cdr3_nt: TGTGCCAGCAGTTTGCGAGGGACCCAAGAGACCCAGTACTTC

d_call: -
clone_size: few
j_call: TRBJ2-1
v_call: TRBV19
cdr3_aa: CASSILPLEGEQFF
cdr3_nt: TGTGCCAGTAGTATCCTCCCACTCGAAGGGGAGCAGTTCTTC

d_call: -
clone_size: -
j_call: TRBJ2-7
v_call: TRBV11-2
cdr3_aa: CASSQTHYEQYF
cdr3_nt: TGTGCCAGCAGCCAGACACACTACGAGCAGTACTTC

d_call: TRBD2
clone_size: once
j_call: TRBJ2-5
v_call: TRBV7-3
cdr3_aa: CASNSSGGAGETQYF
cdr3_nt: TGTGCCAGCAACTCCAGCGGGGGGGCCGGGGAGACCCAGTACTTC